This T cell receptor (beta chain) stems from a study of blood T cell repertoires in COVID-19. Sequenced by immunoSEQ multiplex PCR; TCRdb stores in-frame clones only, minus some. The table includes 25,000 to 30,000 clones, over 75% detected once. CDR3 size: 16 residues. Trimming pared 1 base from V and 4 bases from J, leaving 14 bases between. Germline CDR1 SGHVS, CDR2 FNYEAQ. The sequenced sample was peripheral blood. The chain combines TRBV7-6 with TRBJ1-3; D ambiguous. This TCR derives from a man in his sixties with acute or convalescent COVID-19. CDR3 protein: CASSLGPGSSGNTIYF. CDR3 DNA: TGTGCCAGCAGCTTAGGGCCGGGGTCAAGCGGAAACACCATATATTTT.